The clone carrying this T cell receptor beta chain was detected only once. Its antigen remains unidentified. The record originates from a study of cytomegalovirus exposure and HLA in healthy donors. Study-level information: The platform used for the roughly 130 validation repertoires matched that of the approximately 710 first-cohort repertoires, a later analysis reported. Study observations and caveats: The study recorded 150 to 200 TCR beta chains that were cytomegalovirus-associated. The authors confirmed in vitro that a few CMV-associated chains were specific for CMV antigens.

The CDR3 is made up of 14 amino acids. V dropped 1 base and J dropped 7; count of bases not matched to a gene: 4. Germline CDR1 is MGHRA and CDR2 is YSYEKL. Generated by immunoSEQ multiplex PCR, the TCRdb table keeps only in-frame clones and is missing some. The sample holds over 200,000 clones, around 88% seen once. The clonotype was recovered from a woman aged 18-30 years in good health and CMV-seronegative. The material sequenced was PBMCs. V is TRBV4-1 and J is TRBJ2-1; 7 bases match TRBD1. In DNA form, the CDR3 reads TGCGCCAGCAGCCAAGTTCCCAGGGGGAATGAGCAGTTCTTC. Protein sequence: CASSQVPRGNEQFF.